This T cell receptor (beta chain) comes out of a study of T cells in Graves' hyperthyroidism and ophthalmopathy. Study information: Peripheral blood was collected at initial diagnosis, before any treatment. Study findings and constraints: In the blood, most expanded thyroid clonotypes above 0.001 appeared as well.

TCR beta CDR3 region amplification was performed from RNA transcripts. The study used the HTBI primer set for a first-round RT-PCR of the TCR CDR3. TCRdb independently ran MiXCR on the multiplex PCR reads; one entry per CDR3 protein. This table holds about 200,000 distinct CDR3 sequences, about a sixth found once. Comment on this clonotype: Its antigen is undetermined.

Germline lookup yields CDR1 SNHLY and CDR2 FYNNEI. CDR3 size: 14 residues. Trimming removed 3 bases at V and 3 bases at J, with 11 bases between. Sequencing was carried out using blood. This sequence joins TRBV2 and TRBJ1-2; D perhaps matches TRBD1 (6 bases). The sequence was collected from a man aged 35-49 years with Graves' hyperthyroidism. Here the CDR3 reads CASSEAGVDYGYTF. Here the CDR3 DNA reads TGTGCCAGCAGTGAGGCAGGGGTGGACTATGGCTACACCTTC.